The clone carrying this T cell receptor (beta chain) turned up a few times. CDR3 length equals 17 residues. Trimming left V 4 bases short and J 1 base short, with 16 bases between. In germline, CDR1 is MDHEN, CDR2 SYDVKM. This sample is part of a study of blood T cell repertoires in COVID-19. Produced via immunoSEQ multiplex PCR; TCRdb's table is partial and in-frame only. Among roughly 330,000 clones, approximately 85% were seen once, and the ten largest hold about 1.7%. This rearrangement joins TRBV28 to TRBJ2-2, with D possibly being TRBD1 (6 bases). The sequencing sample was made of peripheral blood. The source is a woman aged 50 to 60 with acute or convalescent COVID-19. The CDR3 region is CASSSRRGTLNTGELFF. CDR3 DNA sequence: TGTGCCAGCAGTTCACGAAGGGGGACACTGAACACCGGGGAGCTGTTTTTT.